The text below deals with one TCR beta chain. Its target is not known. Genomic DNA from each subset was divided evenly over several immunoSEQ plates. Data came from immunoSEQ multiplex PCR; TCRdb stores just in-frame clones and leaves some out. The data contain more than 2 million clones, roughly 96% of them seen just once; the ten biggest clones take up 0.13%. The V end was cut by 10 bases, the J end by 0 bases, with 17 bases between. Germline CDR1 is SGHAT and CDR2 is FQNNGV. This CDR3 contains 15 residues. This entry comes from a study of shared clonotypes between healthy human individuals. Study-wide results and limits: Some naive CD4 clonotypes, around 4.9%, turned up in common across four donors. The sampled material consisted only of blood, and tissue repertoires are likely to differ.

The rearrangement links TRBV11-2 to TRBJ2-3; D unresolved. Sequenced: naive CD4+ T cells sorted from blood. Specified subset: CD45RA+ positively selected. The sequence was collected from a man between 18 and 35 years old in good health. In DNA form, the CDR3 reads TGTGCCACCCGCAAGGTGGCTCCTAGCACAGATACGCAGTATTTT. It yields the protein CATRKVAPSTDTQYF.